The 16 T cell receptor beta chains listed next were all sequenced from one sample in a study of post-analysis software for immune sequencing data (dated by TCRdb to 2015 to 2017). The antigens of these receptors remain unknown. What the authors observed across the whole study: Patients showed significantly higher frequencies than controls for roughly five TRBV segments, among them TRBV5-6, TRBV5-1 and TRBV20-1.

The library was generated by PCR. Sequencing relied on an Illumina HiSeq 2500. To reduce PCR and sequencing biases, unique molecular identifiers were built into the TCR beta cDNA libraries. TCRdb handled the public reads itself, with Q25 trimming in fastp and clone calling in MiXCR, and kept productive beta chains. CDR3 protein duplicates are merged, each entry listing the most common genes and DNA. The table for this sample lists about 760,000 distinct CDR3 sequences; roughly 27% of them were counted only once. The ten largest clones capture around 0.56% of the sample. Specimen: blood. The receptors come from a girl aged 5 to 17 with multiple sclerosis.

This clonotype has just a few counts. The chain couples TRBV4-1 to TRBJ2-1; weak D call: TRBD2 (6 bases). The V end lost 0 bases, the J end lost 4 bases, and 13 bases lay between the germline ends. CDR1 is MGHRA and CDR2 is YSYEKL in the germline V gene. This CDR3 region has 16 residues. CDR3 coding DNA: TGCGCCAGCAGCCAAGATGGAACACGGGGGTACAATGAGCAGTTCTTC. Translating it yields CASSQDGTRGYNEQFF.

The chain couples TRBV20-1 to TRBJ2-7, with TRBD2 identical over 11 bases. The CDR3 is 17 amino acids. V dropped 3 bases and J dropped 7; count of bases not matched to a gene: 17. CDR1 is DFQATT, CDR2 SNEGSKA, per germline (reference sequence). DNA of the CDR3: TGCAGTGCTAGGAAACATGGCGGTGCTAGCGGGAGGTATGAGCAGTACTTC. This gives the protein CSARKHGGASGRYEQYF.

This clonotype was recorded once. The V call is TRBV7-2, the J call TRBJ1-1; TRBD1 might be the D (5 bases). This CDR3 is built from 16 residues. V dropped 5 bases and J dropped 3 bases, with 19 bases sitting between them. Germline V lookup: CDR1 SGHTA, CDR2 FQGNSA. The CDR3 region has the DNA TGTGCCAGCAGCCAAGGCCCCACAGGCCTTCACACTGAAGCTTTCTTT. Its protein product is CASSQGPTGLHTEAFF.

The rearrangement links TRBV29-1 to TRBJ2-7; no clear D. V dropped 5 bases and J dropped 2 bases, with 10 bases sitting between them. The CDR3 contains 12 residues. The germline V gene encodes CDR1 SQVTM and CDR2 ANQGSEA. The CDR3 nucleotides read TGCAGCGTTAGTTTGGGGACCTACGAGCAGTACTTC. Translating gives CSVSLGTYEQYF.

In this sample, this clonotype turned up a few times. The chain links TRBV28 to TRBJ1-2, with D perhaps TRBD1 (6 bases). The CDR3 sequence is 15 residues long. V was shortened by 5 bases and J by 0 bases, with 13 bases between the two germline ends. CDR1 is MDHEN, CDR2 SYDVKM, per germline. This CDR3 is CASSPGTPANYGYTF. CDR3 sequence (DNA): TGTGCCAGCAGTCCTGGGACACCTGCTAACTATGGCTACACCTTC.

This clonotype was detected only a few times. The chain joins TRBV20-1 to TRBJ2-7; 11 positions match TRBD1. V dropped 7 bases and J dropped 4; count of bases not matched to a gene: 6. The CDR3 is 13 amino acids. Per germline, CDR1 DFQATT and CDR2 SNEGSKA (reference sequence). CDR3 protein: CSGRTGGYYEQYF. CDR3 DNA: TGCAGTGGTAGGACAGGGGGCTATTACGAGCAGTACTTC.

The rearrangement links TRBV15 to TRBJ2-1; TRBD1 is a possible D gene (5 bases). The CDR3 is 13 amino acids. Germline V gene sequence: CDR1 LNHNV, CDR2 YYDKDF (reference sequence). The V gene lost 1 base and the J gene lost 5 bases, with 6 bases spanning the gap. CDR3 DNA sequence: TGTGCCACCAGCAGAGCAGGGAACAATGAGCAGTTCTTC. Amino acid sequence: CATSRAGNNEQFF.

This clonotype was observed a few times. CDR3 nucleotides: TGTGCCAGCAGGTATAAGACAAGCACAGATACGCAGTATTTT. This translates into CASRYKTSTDTQYF. The V and J genes are TRBV6-2 or TRBV6-3 and TRBJ2-3; D remains unclear. Trimming cost V 6 bases and J 0 bases, with 10 bases left between them. The CDR3 consists of 14 residues. Germline lookup yields CDR1 MNHEY and CDR2 SVGEGT.

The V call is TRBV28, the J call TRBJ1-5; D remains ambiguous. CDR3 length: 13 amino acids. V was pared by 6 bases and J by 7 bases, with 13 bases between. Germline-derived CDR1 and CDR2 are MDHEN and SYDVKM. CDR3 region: CASRLLLVQPQHF. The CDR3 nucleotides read TGTGCCAGCAGACTCCTGTTGGTACAGCCCCAGCATTTT.

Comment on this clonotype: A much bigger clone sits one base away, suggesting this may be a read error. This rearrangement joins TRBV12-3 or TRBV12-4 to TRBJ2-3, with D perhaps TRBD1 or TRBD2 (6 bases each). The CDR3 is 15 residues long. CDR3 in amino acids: CASSLEGGSTDAQYF. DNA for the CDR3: TGTGCCAGCAGTTTAGAGGGGGGTAGCACAGATGCGCAGTATTTT.

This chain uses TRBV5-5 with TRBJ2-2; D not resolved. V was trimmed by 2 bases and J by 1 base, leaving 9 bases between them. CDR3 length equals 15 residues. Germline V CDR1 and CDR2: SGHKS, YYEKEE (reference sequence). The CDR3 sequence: CASSFGSWNTGELFF. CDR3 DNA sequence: TGTGCCAGCAGCTTTGGAAGTTGGAACACCGGGGAGCTGTTTTTT.

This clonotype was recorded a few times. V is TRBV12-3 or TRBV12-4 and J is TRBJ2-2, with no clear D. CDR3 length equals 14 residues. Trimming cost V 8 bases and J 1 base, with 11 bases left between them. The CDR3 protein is CASDPRVNTGELFF. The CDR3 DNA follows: TGTGCCAGCGACCCAAGGGTGAACACCGGGGAGCTGTTTTTT.

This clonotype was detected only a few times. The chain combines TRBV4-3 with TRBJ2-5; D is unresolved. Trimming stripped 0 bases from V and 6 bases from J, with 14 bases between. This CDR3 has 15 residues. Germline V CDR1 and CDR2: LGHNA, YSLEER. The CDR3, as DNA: TGCGCCAGCAGCCAAGATATCAGTGACTCCCAGACCCAGTACTTC. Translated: CASSQDISDSQTQYF.

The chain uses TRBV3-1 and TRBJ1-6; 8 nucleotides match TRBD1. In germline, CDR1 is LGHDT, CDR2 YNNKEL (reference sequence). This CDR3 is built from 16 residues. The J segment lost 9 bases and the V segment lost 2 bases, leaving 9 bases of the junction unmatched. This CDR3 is CASSQPRTGRSSPLHF. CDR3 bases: TGTGCCAGCAGCCAACCCCGGACAGGGCGGAGTTCACCCCTCCACTTT.

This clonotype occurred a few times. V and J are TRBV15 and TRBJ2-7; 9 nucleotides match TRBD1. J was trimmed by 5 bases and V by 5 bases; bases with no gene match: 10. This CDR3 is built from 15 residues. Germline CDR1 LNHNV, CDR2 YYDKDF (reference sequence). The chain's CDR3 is CATSHPGQGNHEQYF. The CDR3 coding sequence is TGTGCCACCAGCCATCCGGGACAGGGTAACCACGAGCAGTACTTC.

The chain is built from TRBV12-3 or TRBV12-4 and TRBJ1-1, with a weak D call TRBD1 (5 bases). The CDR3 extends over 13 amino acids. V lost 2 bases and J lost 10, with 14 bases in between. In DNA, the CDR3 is TGTGCCAGCAGTTTATTAGGGCTTGGGGGAGCTTTCTTT. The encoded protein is CASSLLGLGGAFF.